The 9 T cell receptor beta chains in this list originate from one sample, sequenced in a study of CD8+CD57+ T cells in acquired aplastic anemia. Sequencing was done on patients that had shown CD8+CD57+ cell expansion by flow cytometry. The study profiled TCR beta VDJ and CDR3 using genomic DNA as template. TCRdb reprocessed the reads via MiXCR and lists one record per CDR3 protein. The sample includes just over 450,000 distinct CDR3 sequences, roughly 34% of them seen just once. Sequencing was carried out using sorted CD4+, CD8+, or CD8+CD57+ T cells (not recorded which) from PBMCs. The receptors originated from a human donor with aplastic anemia.

The sample holds a few counts of this clonotype. The chain carries TRBV19 and TRBJ1-2, with a possible D match to TRBD1 (5 bases). The CDR3 runs to 15 residues. Germline V gene data show CDR1 as LNHDA and CDR2 as SQIVND (reference sequence). The V and J ends lost 11 bases and 5 bases respectively, with 24 bases between them. The CDR3 coding sequence is TGTGCCTGGAGCGCTGGGAGGGGCAGGTCTTATGGCTACACCTTC. Translating it yields CAWSAGRGRSYGYTF.

In this sample, this clonotype turned up many times. This chain joins TRBV10-3 and TRBJ2-7, with a possible D match to TRBD1 (6 bases). The CDR3 spans 15 residues. Germline-derived CDR1 and CDR2 are ENHRY and SYGVKD. Deletions cut 5 bases from V and 4 bases from J, with 18 bases between. CDR3 coding DNA: TGTGCCATCAGTTCCCAGGGGAGAGGGTTTTACGAGCAGTACTTC. Translation gives CAISSQGRGFYEQYF.

This clonotype has just a few counts. The chain combines TRBV5-1 with TRBJ2-4; D remains unclear. Trimming pared 0 bases from V and 4 bases from J, leaving 11 bases between. From germline, CDR1 is SGHRS and CDR2 YFSETQ. The CDR3 is made up of 15 amino acids. In DNA form, the CDR3 reads TGCGCCAGCAGCTTGGATGGAAGTTCAAAAAACATTCAGTACTTC. Translated: CASSLDGSSKNIQYF. Using reference TRBV5-1 and TRBJ2-4 for the parts outside the CDR3, the full variable domain is KAGVTQTPRYLIKTRGQQVTLSCSPISGHRSVSWYQQTPGQGLQFLFEYFSETQRNKGNFPGRFSGRQFSNSRSEMNVSTLELGDSALYLCASSLDGSSKNIQYFGAGTRLSVL.

This clonotype was picked up many times. The V and J genes are TRBV19 and TRBJ1-5; TRBD1 is a possible D gene (6 bases). CDR1 is LNHDA, CDR2 SQIVND, per germline (reference sequence). This CDR3 contains 15 residues. V lost 4 bases and J lost 0, with 10 bases in between. DNA for the CDR3: TGTGCCAGTAGTAGGACAGTGCCTAGCAATCAGCCCCAGCATTTT. Translated, it gives CASSRTVPSNQPQHF.

This clonotype was counted ten times or more. The chain has TRBV7-2 and TRBJ1-5; tentative D call: TRBD1 (5 bases). The CDR3 runs to 13 residues. V lost 3 bases, J lost 5 bases, and 8 bases lay in between. Germline CDR1 SGHTA, CDR2 FQGNSA. CDR3 coding DNA: TGTGCCAGCAGCTTGGGCAGGGATCAGCCCCAGCATTTT. Translated, it gives CASSLGRDQPQHF.

This clonotype was counted a few times. The junction differs from germline at one of its ends, possibly a read error. The chain employs TRBV10-3 and TRBJ1-1; D possibly corresponds to TRBD1 (5 bases). The CDR3 has 14 residues. Germline V lookup: CDR1 ENHRY, CDR2 SYGVKD. The CDR3 loop reads CASSTVGGGTEAFF. The DNA for the CDR3 is TGTGCCAGCAGTACCGTCGGGGGTGGCACTGAAGCTTTCTTT.

This clonotype was seen only a few times. The chain recombines TRBV9 with TRBJ1-6, with 12 bases fitting TRBD1. This CDR3 region has 17 residues. V gave up 2 bases and J gave up 5 bases; unmatched junction bases: 5. From germline, CDR1 is SGDLS and CDR2 YYNGEE. The CDR3 DNA reads as TGTGCCAGCAGCGTTGGGGACAGGGGGCTAAATAATTCACCCCTCCACTTT. It yields the protein CASSVGDRGLNNSPLHF. The full variable domain, with the rest looked up from reference TRBV9 and TRBJ1-6, is DSGVTQTPKHLITATGQRVTLRCSPRSGDLSVYWYQQSLDQGLQFLIQYYNGEERAKGNILERFSAQQFPDLHSELNLSSLELGDSALYFCASSVGDRGLNNSPLHFGNGTRLTVT.

The J gene is TRBJ1-6, the V gene TRBV2, with D tentatively TRBD1 (5 bases). This CDR3 has 14 residues. The germline V gene has CDR1 SNHLY and CDR2 FYNNEI. Trimming left V 7 bases short and J 6 bases short, with 13 bases between. In nucleotides, the CDR3 is TGTGCCAGCACCCAGGGACGGCCTAATTCACCCCTCCACTTT. This gives the protein CASTQGRPNSPLHF.

The chain couples TRBV5-6 to TRBJ1-5, with 8 bases lining up with TRBD1. The junction had 12 bases not matched to a gene; V was cut back by 4 bases and J by 6 bases. This CDR3 has 16 residues. CDR1 SGHDT and CDR2 YYEEEE come from the germline V gene. CDR3 sequence (DNA): TGTGCCAGCAGCCTGCGACAAACAGGGGGTTTTCAGCCCCAGCATTTT. Protein sequence: CASSLRQTGGFQPQHF.